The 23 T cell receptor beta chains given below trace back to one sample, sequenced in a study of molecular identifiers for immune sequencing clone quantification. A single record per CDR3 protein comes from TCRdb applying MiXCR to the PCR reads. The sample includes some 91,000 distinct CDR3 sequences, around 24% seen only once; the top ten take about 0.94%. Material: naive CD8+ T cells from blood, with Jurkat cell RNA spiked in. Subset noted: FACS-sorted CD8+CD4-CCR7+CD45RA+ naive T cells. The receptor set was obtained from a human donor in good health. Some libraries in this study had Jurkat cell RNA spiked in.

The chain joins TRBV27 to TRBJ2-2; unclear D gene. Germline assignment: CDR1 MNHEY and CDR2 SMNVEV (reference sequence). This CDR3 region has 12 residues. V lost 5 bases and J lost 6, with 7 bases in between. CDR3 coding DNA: TGTGCCAGCAGTAGTACTGCCGGGGAGCTGTTTTTT. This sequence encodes CASSSTAGELFF.

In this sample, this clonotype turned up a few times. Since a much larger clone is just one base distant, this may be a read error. CDR3 region: CVSSLTQGVTDTQYF. The CDR3 nucleotides are TGTGTCAGCAGTTTAACACAGGGGGTCACAGATACGCAGTATTTT. The chain combines TRBV27 with TRBJ2-3; 8 bases are shared with TRBD1. The CDR3 runs to 15 residues. The germline CDR1 and CDR2 sequences are MNHEY and SMNVEV (reference sequence).

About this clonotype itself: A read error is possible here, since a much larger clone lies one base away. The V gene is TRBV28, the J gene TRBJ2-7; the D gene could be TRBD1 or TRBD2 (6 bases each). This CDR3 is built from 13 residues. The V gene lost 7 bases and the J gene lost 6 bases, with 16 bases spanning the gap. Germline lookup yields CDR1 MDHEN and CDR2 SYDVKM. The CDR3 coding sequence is TGTGCCAGCAATCCGTTGGGGGGCATCGAGCAGTACTTC. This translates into CASNPLGGIEQYF.

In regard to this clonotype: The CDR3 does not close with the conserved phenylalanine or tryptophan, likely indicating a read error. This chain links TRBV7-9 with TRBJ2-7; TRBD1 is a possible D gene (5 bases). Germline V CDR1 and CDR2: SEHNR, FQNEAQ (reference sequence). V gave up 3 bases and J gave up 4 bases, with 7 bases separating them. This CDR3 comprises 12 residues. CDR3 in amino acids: CASSLTAYEQYS. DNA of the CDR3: TGTGCCAGCAGCTTGACAGCGTACGAGCAGTACTCC.

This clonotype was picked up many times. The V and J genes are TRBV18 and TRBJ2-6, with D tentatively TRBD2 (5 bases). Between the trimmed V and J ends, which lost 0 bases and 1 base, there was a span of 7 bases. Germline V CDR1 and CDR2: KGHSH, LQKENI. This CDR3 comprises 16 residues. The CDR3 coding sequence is TGTGCCAGCTCACCACCGAGGGCTTCTGGGGCCAACGTCCTGACTTTC. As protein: CASSPPRASGANVLTF. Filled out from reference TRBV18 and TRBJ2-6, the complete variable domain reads NAGVMQNPRHLVRRRGQEARLRCSPMKGHSHVYWYRQLPEEGLKFMVYLQKENIIDESGMPKERFSAEFPKEGPSILRIQQVVRGDSAAYFCASSPPRASGANVLTFGAGSRLTVL.

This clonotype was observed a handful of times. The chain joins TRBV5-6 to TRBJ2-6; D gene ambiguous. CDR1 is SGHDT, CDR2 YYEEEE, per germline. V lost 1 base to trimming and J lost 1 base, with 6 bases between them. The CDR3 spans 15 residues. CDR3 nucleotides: TGTGCCAGCAGCTTGTGGGGTTCTGGGGCCAACGTCCTGACTTTC. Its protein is CASSLWGSGANVLTF.

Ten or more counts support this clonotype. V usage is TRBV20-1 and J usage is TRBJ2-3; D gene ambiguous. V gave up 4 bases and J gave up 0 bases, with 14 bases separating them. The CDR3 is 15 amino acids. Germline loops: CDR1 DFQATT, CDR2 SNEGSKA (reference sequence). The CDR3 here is CSAIDQESSTDTQYF. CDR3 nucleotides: TGCAGTGCTATTGATCAGGAATCGAGCACAGATACGCAGTATTTT.

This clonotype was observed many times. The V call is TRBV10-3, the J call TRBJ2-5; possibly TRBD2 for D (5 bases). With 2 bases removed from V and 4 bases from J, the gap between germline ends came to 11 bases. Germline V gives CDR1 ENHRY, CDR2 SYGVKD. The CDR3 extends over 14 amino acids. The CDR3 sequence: CAISEVGVRETQYF. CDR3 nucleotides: TGTGCCATCAGTGAGGTCGGGGTGCGAGAGACCCAGTACTTC.

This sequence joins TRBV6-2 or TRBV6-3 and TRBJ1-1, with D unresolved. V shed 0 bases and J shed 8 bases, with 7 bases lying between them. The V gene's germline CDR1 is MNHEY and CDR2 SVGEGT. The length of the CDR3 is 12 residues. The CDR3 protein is CASSYSSGEAFF. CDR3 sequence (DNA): TGTGCCAGCAGTTACTCGAGTGGGGAAGCTTTCTTT.

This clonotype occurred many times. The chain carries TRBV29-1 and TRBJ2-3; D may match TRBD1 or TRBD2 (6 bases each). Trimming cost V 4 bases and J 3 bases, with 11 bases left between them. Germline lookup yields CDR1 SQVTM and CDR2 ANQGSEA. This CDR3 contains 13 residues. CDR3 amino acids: CSVVGGLTDTQYF. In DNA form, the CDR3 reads TGCAGCGTTGTTGGGGGGCTAACAGATACGCAGTATTTT.

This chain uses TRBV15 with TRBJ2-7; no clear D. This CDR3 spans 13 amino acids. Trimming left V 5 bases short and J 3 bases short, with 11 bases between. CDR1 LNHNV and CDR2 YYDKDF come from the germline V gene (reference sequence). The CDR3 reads CATSLYRGYEQYF. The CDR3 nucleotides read TGTGCCACCAGCTTGTATCGCGGCTACGAGCAGTACTTC.

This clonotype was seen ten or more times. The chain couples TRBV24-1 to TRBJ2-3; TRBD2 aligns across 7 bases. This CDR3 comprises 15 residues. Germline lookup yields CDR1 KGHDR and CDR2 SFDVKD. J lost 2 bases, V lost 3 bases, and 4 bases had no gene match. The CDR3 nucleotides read TGTGCCACCAGTGATACTAGCGTATACACAGATACGCAGTATTTT. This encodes CATSDTSVYTDTQYF.

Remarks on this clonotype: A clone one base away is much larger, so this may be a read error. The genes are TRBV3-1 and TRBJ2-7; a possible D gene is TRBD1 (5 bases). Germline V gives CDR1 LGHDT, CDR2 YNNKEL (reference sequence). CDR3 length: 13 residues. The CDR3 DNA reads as TGTGCCAGCAGCCAAGAAGGGGCCTACGCGCAGTACTTC. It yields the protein CASSQEGAYAQYF.

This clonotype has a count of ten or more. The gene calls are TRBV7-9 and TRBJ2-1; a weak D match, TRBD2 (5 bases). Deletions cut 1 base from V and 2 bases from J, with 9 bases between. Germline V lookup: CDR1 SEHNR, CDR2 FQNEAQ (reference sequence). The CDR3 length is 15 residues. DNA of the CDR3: TGTGCCAGCAGCTTAGGGGCCGGGGCCTACAATGAGCAGTTCTTC. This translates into CASSLGAGAYNEQFF. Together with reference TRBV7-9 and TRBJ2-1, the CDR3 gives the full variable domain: DTGVSQNPRHKITKRGQNVTFRCDPISEHNRLYWYRQTLGQGPEFLTYFQNEAQLEKSRLLSDRFSAERPKGSFSTLEIQRTEQGDSAMYLCASSLGAGAYNEQFFGPGTRLTVL.

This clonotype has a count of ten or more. The CDR3 DNA is TGTGCCAGCTCAGCACGGGGGGAAGAGGAGCAGTACTTC. Amino acids: CASSARGEEEQYF. The chain combines TRBV18 with TRBJ2-7; 7 bases agree with TRBD2. Trimming removed 5 bases from V and 7 bases from J; junction bases left unmatched: 8. Germline-derived CDR1 and CDR2 are KGHSH and LQKENI. The CDR3 is 13 residues long. The entire variable domain, with the rest obtained from reference TRBV18 and TRBJ2-7, is as follows: NAGVMQNPRHLVRRRGQEARLRCSPMKGHSHVYWYRQLPEEGLKFMVYLQKENIIDESGMPKERFSAEFPKEGPSILRIQQVVRGDSAAYFCASSARGEEEQYFGPGTRLTVT.

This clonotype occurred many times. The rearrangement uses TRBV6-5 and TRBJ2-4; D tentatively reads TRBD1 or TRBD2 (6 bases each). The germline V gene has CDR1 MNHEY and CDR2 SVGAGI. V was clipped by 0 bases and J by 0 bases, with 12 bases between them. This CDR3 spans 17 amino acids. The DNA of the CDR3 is TGTGCCAGCAGTTACTCGATAGGGGGGCTAGCCAAAAACATTCAGTACTTC. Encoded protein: CASSYSIGGLAKNIQYF.

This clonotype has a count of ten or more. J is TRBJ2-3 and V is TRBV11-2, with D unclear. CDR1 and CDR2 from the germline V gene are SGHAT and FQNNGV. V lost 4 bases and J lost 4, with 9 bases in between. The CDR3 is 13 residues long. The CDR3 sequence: CASSSPPADTQYF. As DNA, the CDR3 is TGTGCCAGCAGCTCTCCCCCCGCAGATACGCAGTATTTT.

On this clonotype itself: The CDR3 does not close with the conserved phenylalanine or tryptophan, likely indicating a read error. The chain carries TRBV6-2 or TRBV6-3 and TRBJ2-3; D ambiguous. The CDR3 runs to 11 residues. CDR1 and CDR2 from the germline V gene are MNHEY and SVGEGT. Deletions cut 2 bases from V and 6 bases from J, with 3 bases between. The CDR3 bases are TGTGCCAGCAGTTACCCCGATACGCAGTATTCT. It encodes CASSYPDTQYS.

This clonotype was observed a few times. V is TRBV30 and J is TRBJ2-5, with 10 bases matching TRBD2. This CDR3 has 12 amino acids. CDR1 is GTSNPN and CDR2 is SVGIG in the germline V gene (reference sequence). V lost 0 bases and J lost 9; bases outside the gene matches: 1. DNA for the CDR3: TGTGCCTGGAGTGTACTAGCGGGGTCCCAGTACTTC. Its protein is CAWSVLAGSQYF.

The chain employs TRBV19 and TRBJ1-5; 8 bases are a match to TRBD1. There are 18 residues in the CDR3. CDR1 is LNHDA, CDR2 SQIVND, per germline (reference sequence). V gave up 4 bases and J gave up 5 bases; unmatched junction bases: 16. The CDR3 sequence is CASSSWAGGVLSDQPQHF. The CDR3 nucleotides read TGTGCCAGTAGTAGTTGGGCAGGGGGCGTTCTCTCCGATCAGCCCCAGCATTTT.

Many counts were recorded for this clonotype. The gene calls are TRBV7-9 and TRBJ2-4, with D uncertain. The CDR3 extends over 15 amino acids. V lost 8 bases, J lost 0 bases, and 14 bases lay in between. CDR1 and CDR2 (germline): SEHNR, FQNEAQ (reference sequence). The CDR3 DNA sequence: TGTGCCAGCCAAAGGGCGGACCTAGCCAAAAACATTCAGTACTTC. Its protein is CASQRADLAKNIQYF.

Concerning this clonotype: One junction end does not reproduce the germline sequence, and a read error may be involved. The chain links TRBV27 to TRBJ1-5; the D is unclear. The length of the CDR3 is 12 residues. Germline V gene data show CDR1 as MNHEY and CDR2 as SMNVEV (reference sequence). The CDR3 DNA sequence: TGTGCCAGCAGTTCGCCGAGTCAGCCCCCGCATTTT. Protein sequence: CASSSPSQPPHF.

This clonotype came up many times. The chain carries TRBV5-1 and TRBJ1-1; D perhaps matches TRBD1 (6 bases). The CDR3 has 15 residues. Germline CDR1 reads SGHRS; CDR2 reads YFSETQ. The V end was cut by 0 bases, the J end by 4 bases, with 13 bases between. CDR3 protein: CASSLVRGAGTEAFF. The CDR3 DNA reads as TGCGCCAGCAGCTTGGTGCGGGGGGCCGGCACTGAAGCTTTCTTT.